The following is a T cell receptor (beta chain) sequence with its context. These data belong to a study of identical twins. TCRdb itself ran the 5' RACE reads through MiXCR, one entry per CDR3 protein. The sample yields 550,000 to 700,000 distinct CDR3 sequences, less than 25% seen once. V was shortened by 1 base and J by 7 bases, with 8 bases between the two germline ends. This CDR3 region has 13 residues. Germline CDR1 reads SGHTA; CDR2 reads FQGNSA. These same records also appear under a second study, on T cells expressing NK-cell markers. That study reports: HCMV specificity of the expanded NKG2C+ T cell clones stayed unclear.

This clonotype originated in a woman aged 18-30 years in good health. Sequencing was carried out using PBMCs. The V gene is TRBV7-2, the J gene TRBJ2-1, with D perhaps matching TRBD1 (5 bases). The CDR3 here is CASSLDYRNEQFF. Written as DNA, the CDR3 is TGTGCCAGCAGCTTAGATTACAGGAATGAGCAGTTCTTC.